A selection of T cell receptor beta chains follows, all from one sample in a study of T-cell reconstitution after alpha-beta-depleted transplantation in children. TCRdb passed the PCR reads through MiXCR, listing each CDR3 protein once. This sample has some 200,000 distinct CDR3 sequences, with 9.7% found just once. Sequenced material: PBMCs from the stem cell graft donor, taken from the stem cell graft. The source is a human donor who donated a stem cell graft to a child with SCID. Both conserved end residues are part of each CDR3. A D gene is named only where the DNA matches it firmly.

CDR3aa: CASSQDGDMNTEAFF
v_gene: TRBV3-1
j_gene: TRBJ1-1
d_gene: NA

CDR3aa: CASSLSATGSILAKNIQYF
v_gene: TRBV5-6
j_gene: TRBJ2-4
d_gene: NA

CDR3aa: CISVSEAHRPEGQGVTEAFF
v_gene: TRBV7-5
j_gene: TRBJ1-1
d_gene: NA

CDR3aa: CASSGRASGGADTQYF
v_gene: TRBV6-4
j_gene: TRBJ2-3
d_gene: TRBD2

CDR3aa: CASSSSPSTADTGELFF
v_gene: TRBV27
j_gene: TRBJ2-2
d_gene: NA

CDR3aa: CSATTSGGSGQQFF
v_gene: TRBV20-1
j_gene: TRBJ2-1
d_gene: TRBD2

CDR3aa: CSARNQRATNEKLFF
v_gene: TRBV20-1
j_gene: TRBJ1-4
d_gene: NA

CDR3aa: CASSFRSITGFEQYF
v_gene: TRBV5-1
j_gene: TRBJ2-7
d_gene: NA

CDR3aa: CASALGGAGKRSGANVLTF
v_gene: TRBV28
j_gene: TRBJ2-6
d_gene: NA

CDR3aa: CASSPDDTFGDTQYF
v_gene: TRBV18
j_gene: TRBJ2-3
d_gene: NA

CDR3aa: CASSFGGAYGEQYF
v_gene: TRBV7-9
j_gene: TRBJ2-7
d_gene: NA

CDR3aa: CSAWGGQGSQPQHF
v_gene: TRBV20-1
j_gene: TRBJ1-5
d_gene: TRBD1

CDR3aa: CASSFAEKSEAFF
v_gene: TRBV12-3/TRBV12-4
j_gene: TRBJ1-1
d_gene: NA

CDR3aa: CAISELLGGEETQYF
v_gene: TRBV10-3
j_gene: TRBJ2-5
d_gene: NA

CDR3aa: CASSYITDTQYF
v_gene: TRBV7-9
j_gene: TRBJ2-3
d_gene: NA

CDR3aa: CSAREGRVGGNEKLFF
v_gene: TRBV20-1
j_gene: TRBJ1-4
d_gene: NA

CDR3aa: CASSIVPGDNEQFF
v_gene: TRBV19
j_gene: TRBJ2-1
d_gene: NA

CDR3aa: CSARDFSRTDTQYF
v_gene: TRBV20-1
j_gene: TRBJ2-3
d_gene: NA

CDR3aa: CSARQPPTWTGAGYTF
v_gene: TRBV20-1
j_gene: TRBJ1-2
d_gene: TRBD1